These T cell receptor beta chains were read from a single sample in a study of cytomegalovirus exposure and HLA in healthy donors. Here immunoSEQ multiplex PCR was the method, and the copy in TCRdb shows in-frame clones only, minus some. The profile shows some 150,000 clones, about four fifths of them singletons. The sequenced sample consisted of PBMCs. All receptors come from a man under 40 in good health and CMV-seropositive. CDR3s include the opening cysteine and the closing phenylalanine or tryptophan.

v_gene: TRBV6-5; CDR3aa: CASRYREGGEKLFF
v_gene: TRBV19; CDR3aa: CASSIGMTGVYEQYF
v_gene: TRBV28; CDR3aa: CASSSERDNTPDTQYF
v_gene: TRBV27; CDR3aa: CASSYGTGSTEAFF
v_gene: TRBV6-5; CDR3aa: CASSATSYEQYF
v_gene: TRBV29-1; CDR3aa: CSVKLRGRGNTIYF
v_gene: TRBV6-5; CDR3aa: CASSYTEGPIGEQFF
v_gene: TRBV5-1; CDR3aa: CASSRQGVDEAFF
v_gene: TRBV7-2; CDR3aa: CASSPPDRVPGELFF
v_gene: TRBV7-9; CDR3aa: CASSTGTAYNEQFF
v_gene: TRBV27; CDR3aa: CASSMTGDLSNQPQHF
v_gene: TRBV27; CDR3aa: CASSIFQGVGETQYF
v_gene: TRBV28; CDR3aa: CASSFQEGREQYF
v_gene: TRBV7-9; CDR3aa: CSSNPLRGVGYTF
v_gene: TRBV28; CDR3aa: CASSGRAGGKNIQYF
v_gene: TRBV5-1; CDR3aa: CASSLSDSTDTQYF
v_gene: TRBV5-1; CDR3aa: CASSLGRGMETQYF